A selection of T cell receptor beta chains follows, all from one sample in a study of somatic mutations in cytotoxic T cells in rheumatoid arthritis. The assay was immunoSEQ multiplex PCR, and TCRdb's table has in-frame clones only and misses some. The sample yields around 20,000 clones, 55% to 80% seen once. The sequencing sample was made of CD8+ T cells sorted from blood. The receptors shown here come from an adult with rheumatoid arthritis. CDR3s include the opening cysteine and the closing phenylalanine or tryptophan. Fields, in order: V gene, D gene, clone size, J gene, CDR3 DNA, CDR3 protein. D genes are given only for firm matches. Only some rows state a clone size, as once, few, many or a class for expanded clones.

TRBV5-1	.	few	TRBJ2-1	TGCGCCAGCAGCCCTCAGGGATGGCCATGGGACGATGAGCAGTTCTTC	CASSPQGWPWDDEQFF
TRBV5-1	.	few	TRBJ1-1	TGCGCCAGCAGCCGGACAAGCCGGGACACTGAAGCTTTCTTT	CASSRTSRDTEAFF
TRBV7-6	.	once	TRBJ2-1	TGTGCCAGCAGCTTAGTAAGCCTACTAGAGGAAGACTACAATGAGCAGTTCTTC	CASSLVSLLEEDYNEQFF
TRBV7-9	.	.	TRBJ2-7	TGTGCCAGCAGCCCAGAGAACACAGGGTACTACGAGCAGTACTTC	CASSPENTGYYEQYF
TRBV9	.	.	TRBJ2-7	TGTGCCAGCAGCGGAGGCAGCTCCTACGAGCAGTACTTC	CASSGGSSYEQYF
TRBV14	.	.	TRBJ2-7	TGTGCCAGCAGCGCTTCCTACGAGCAGTACTTC	CASSASYEQYF
TRBV7-6	.	.	TRBJ1-1	TGTGCCAGCAGCTTAGAAATCCAGGGCCTGAACACTGAAGCTTTCTTT	CASSLEIQGLNTEAFF
TRBV4-1	.	.	TRBJ1-1	TGCGCCAGCAGCCAAGAAAGGTTAAACACTGAAGCTTTCTTT	CASSQERLNTEAFF
TRBV2	.	.	TRBJ2-7	TGTGCCAGCAGTGACTTGGGACGGACCTCCTACGAGCAGTACTTC	CASSDLGRTSYEQYF
TRBV2	TRBD2	.	TRBJ2-1	TGTGCCAGGACTAGCGGGACCTACAATGAGCAGTTCTTC	CARTSGTYNEQFF
TRBV6-5	.	.	TRBJ2-5	TGTGCCAGCGGTGATACACCGGGGGAGACCCAGTACTTC	CASGDTPGETQYF
TRBV6-5	.	.	TRBJ1-2	TGTGCCAGCAGTTACTCCTGGACGGACTATGGCTACACCTTC	CASSYSWTDYGYTF
TRBV25-1	.	.	TRBJ2-1	TGTGCCAGCAGTCTTTATGGAGACTACAATGAGCAGTTCTTC	CASSLYGDYNEQFF
TRBV2	.	.	TRBJ1-6	TGTGCCAGCAGTGAGGGCCCTTTACCCCTCCACTTT	CASSEGPLPLHF
TRBV27	.	.	TRBJ2-7	TGTGCCAGCAGTAGTAGATCCTACGAGCAGTACTTC	CASSSRSYEQYF
TRBV28	TRBD1	.	TRBJ2-1	TGTGCCAGCCATCCGGGACAGGGGTACGATGAGCAGTTCTTC	CASHPGQGYDEQFF
TRBV7-6	.	.	TRBJ2-1	TGTGCCAGCAGCTTAGCAATAAGAGCCTACAATGAGCAGTTCTTC	CASSLAIRAYNEQFF
TRBV7-7	.	.	TRBJ2-5	TGTGCCAGCAGCTTAGACGGCAGTTCCTTAGAGACCCAGTACTTC	CASSLDGSSLETQYF
TRBV11-2	.	.	TRBJ1-5	TGTGCCAGCAGCCCCCGGGGCGGAGAGCCCCAGCATTTT	CASSPRGGEPQHF